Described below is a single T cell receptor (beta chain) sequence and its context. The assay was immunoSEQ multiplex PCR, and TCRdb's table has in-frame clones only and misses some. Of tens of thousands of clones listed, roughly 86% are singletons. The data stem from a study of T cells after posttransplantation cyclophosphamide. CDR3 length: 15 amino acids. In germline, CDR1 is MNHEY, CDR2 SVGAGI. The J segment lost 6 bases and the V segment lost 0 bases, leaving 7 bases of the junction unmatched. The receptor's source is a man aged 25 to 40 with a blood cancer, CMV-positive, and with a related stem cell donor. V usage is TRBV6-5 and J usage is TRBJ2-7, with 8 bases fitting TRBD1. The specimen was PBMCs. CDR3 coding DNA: TGTGCCAGCAGTTACTCGGCGGACAGGGACCCCGAGCAGTACTTC. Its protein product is CASSYSADRDPEQYF.